At least ten counts were recorded for the clone carrying this TCR beta chain. Its specificity is unknown. The sample belongs to a study of molecular identifiers for immune sequencing clone quantification. Background on the study: In replicates, RNA taken from around 18,000 or 91,000 naive CD8 cells was divided five ways, and four portions underwent sequencing.

The V gene's germline CDR1 is LGHNA and CDR2 YNFKEQ. CDR3 length equals 15 residues. V was shortened by 3 bases and J by 3 bases, with 15 bases between the two germline ends. Library preparation followed earlier protocols using designated TCR primers. TCRdb called the PCR reads again in MiXCR, with one record for every CDR3 protein. Counted here are over 100,000 distinct CDR3 sequences, about 35% occurring once; the ten biggest clones make up less than 10%. Whole-study results and caveats: In naive cells, under 1% of molecules belonged to clones above 20 RNA copies, against over 97% in effector cells.

Sorted cell numbers of about 18,000 to 1,000,000, with 10%, 30% or 50% RNA, served as input for naive CD8 libraries. V is TRBV4-2 and J is TRBJ2-7, with a tentative D call TRBD2 (5 bases). The TCR comes from a human donor in good health. Some libraries in this study had Jurkat cell RNA spiked in. Sample: naive CD8+ T cells from blood, with Jurkat cell RNA spiked in. The subset: FACS-sorted CD8+CD4-CCR7+CD45RA+ naive T cells. Written as DNA, the CDR3 is TGTGCCAGCAGCCAGGAGGTCGGTTCGAACTACGAGCAGTACTTC. It specifies CASSQEVGSNYEQYF.